This T cell receptor beta chain was found in a study of T cells in localized non-small cell lung cancer. Overall study results and limits: Sequencing, confined to only one tumor region, leaves heterogeneity possible. Highest T cell clonality was seen in uninvolved adjacent lung, surpassing that measured in tumor. An association was observed between higher blood T cell density and longer overall survival. The study detected a median roughly 57 of the top 100 tumor clones in adjacent lung.

Germline lookup yields CDR1 SGHNT and CDR2 YYREEE (reference sequence). The length of the CDR3 is 13 residues. The V and J ends lost 6 bases and 5 bases respectively, with 14 bases between them. Concerning this clone: Its antigen remains unidentified.

The repertoire was sequenced with immunoSEQ multiplex PCR; TCRdb's copy has only in-frame clones and lacks some. The sample carries about 36,000 clones, roughly 89% recorded once. The sample consisted of peripheral blood, taken before any cancer treatment. This receptor was taken from a woman aged 35-70 years with stage I lung adenocarcinoma. This chain connects TRBV5-4 to TRBJ2-5; D is unclear. CDR3 amino acids: CASNPLPGETQYF. CDR3 sequence (DNA): TGTGCCAGCAATCCTCTACCCGGGGAGACCCAGTACTTC.